These T cell receptor beta chains were read from a single sample in a study of Ad26.COV2.S vaccination and SARS-CoV-2 variants. Sequencing was performed with immunoSEQ multiplex PCR; in TCRdb, only in-frame clones are kept and a portion is missing. The data show over 400,000 clones, with around 92% seen just once and under 2% held by the top ten. The source was peripheral blood, collected in a trial of Ad26.COV2.S vaccine versus placebo. Receptor source: a person aged 18 to 65 who received the Ad26.COV2.S COVID-19 vaccine or a placebo. Both conserved end residues are part of each CDR3. A D gene is named only where the DNA matches it firmly.

V gene: TRBV13; J gene: TRBJ1-1; D gene: TRBD1; CDR3 DNA: TGTGCCAGCAGCCCGAGGGACAGAATGAACACTGAAGCTTTCTTT; CDR3 protein: CASSPRDRMNTEAFF
V gene: TRBV6-5; J gene: TRBJ1-2; D gene: .; CDR3 DNA: TGTGCCAGCAGTTATCGAAAAGCTTATGGCTACACCTTC; CDR3 protein: CASSYRKAYGYTF
V gene: TRBV29-1; J gene: TRBJ2-1; D gene: .; CDR3 DNA: TGCAGCGTTGCCCAAAACCGCTACAATGAGCAGTTCTTC; CDR3 protein: CSVAQNRYNEQFF
V gene: TRBV7-2; J gene: TRBJ1-2; D gene: .; CDR3 DNA: TGTGCCAGCAGCTTACGGCTGGGACCCGAGGGCTACACCTTC; CDR3 protein: CASSLRLGPEGYTF
V gene: TRBV4-1; J gene: TRBJ1-5; D gene: TRBD1; CDR3 DNA: TGCGCCAGCAGCCAAGCGGACAGGATAAATCAGCCCCAGCATTTT; CDR3 protein: CASSQADRINQPQHF
V gene: TRBV11-2; J gene: TRBJ2-7; D gene: .; CDR3 DNA: TGTGCCAGCAGCTTAACGGACGCCTCCTACGAGCAGTACTTC; CDR3 protein: CASSLTDASYEQYF
V gene: TRBV6-5; J gene: TRBJ2-3; D gene: .; CDR3 DNA: TGTGCCAGCAGTTCCGGGATAACTAGCACAGATACGCAGTATTTT; CDR3 protein: CASSSGITSTDTQYF
V gene: TRBV19; J gene: TRBJ1-5; D gene: .; CDR3 DNA: TGTGCCAGTACCGGACCGGGACAAAGAAGCAATCAGCCCCAGCATTTT; CDR3 protein: CASTGPGQRSNQPQHF
V gene: TRBV4-1; J gene: TRBJ1-2; D gene: .; CDR3 DNA: TGCGCCAGCAGCCAAGCGGTGATTTTCGTGGATGGCTACACCTTC; CDR3 protein: CASSQAVIFVDGYTF
V gene: TRBV12-3/TRBV12-4; J gene: TRBJ2-7; D gene: .; CDR3 DNA: TGTGCCAGCAGTTCCGGTTACGAGCAGTACTTC; CDR3 protein: CASSSGYEQYF
V gene: TRBV6-2/TRBV6-3; J gene: TRBJ1-5; D gene: TRBD1; CDR3 DNA: TGTGCCAGCAGTTACTTTGGACAGGGAGGGCAGCCCCAGCATTTT; CDR3 protein: CASSYFGQGGQPQHF
V gene: TRBV5-1; J gene: TRBJ2-5; D gene: TRBD2; CDR3 DNA: TGCGCCAGCAGCTATAGCGGGGGGGCATGGCAAGAGACCCAGTACTTC; CDR3 protein: CASSYSGGAWQETQYF
V gene: TRBV3-1/TRBV3-2; J gene: TRBJ1-3; D gene: .; CDR3 DNA: TGTGCCAGCAGCCCCTGGGTGAAGGGACCTTTCTTCTCTGGAAACACCATATATTTT; CDR3 protein: CASSPWVKGPFFSGNTIYF
V gene: TRBV11-2; J gene: TRBJ2-5; D gene: TRBD1; CDR3 DNA: TGTGCCAGCAGCTTACTCTCCCCGGGACAGGGGCGGGGGACCCAGTACTTC; CDR3 protein: CASSLLSPGQGRGTQYF
V gene: TRBV18; J gene: TRBJ1-5; D gene: .; CDR3 DNA: TGTGCCAGCTCACCTCTACAGGGTGACAATCAGCCCCAGCATTTT; CDR3 protein: CASSPLQGDNQPQHF
V gene: TRBV5-1; J gene: TRBJ2-5; D gene: .; CDR3 DNA: TGCGCCAGCAGCCCTCGAGGCGGTTATTACCAAGAGACCCAGTACTTC; CDR3 protein: CASSPRGGYYQETQYF
V gene: TRBV9; J gene: TRBJ2-7; D gene: .; CDR3 DNA: TGTGCCAGCAGCGAAGGGTGGTCTAGTGCCTACGAGCAGTACTTC; CDR3 protein: CASSEGWSSAYEQYF
V gene: TRBV4-3; J gene: TRBJ1-1; D gene: .; CDR3 DNA: TGCGCCAGCAGCCACCCCCTAAGACGGGCTGAAGCTTTCTTT; CDR3 protein: CASSHPLRRAEAFF
V gene: TRBV13; J gene: TRBJ2-3; D gene: .; CDR3 DNA: TGTGCCAGCAGCTTATATCACGTTGGGGGACCAGATACGCAGTATTTT; CDR3 protein: CASSLYHVGGPDTQYF
V gene: TRBV9; J gene: TRBJ2-1; D gene: .; CDR3 DNA: TGTGCCAGCAGCGTAGGCGATGAGCAGTTCTTC; CDR3 protein: CASSVGDEQFF
V gene: TRBV6-2/TRBV6-3; J gene: TRBJ1-2; D gene: .; CDR3 DNA: TGTGCCAGCAGTTACATCGGCCAGTCGGGCGATCTTGGCTACACCTTC; CDR3 protein: CASSYIGQSGDLGYTF
V gene: TRBV5-8; J gene: TRBJ2-1; D gene: .; CDR3 DNA: TGTGCCAGCAGCTTGGCCGGGTGGGATACGGATGGGGAGCAGTTCTTC; CDR3 protein: CASSLAGWDTDGEQFF
V gene: TRBV11-2; J gene: TRBJ2-1; D gene: TRBD2; CDR3 DNA: TGTGCCAGCAGCTTTTACGCGCGGCTAGCGGGGGGTTACAATGAGCAGTTCTTC; CDR3 protein: CASSFYARLAGGYNEQFF
V gene: TRBV6-2/TRBV6-3; J gene: TRBJ2-3; D gene: TRBD2; CDR3 DNA: TGTGCCAGCAGCCCGACTAGCGGGGGGGTAGATACGCAGTATTTT; CDR3 protein: CASSPTSGGVDTQYF
V gene: TRBV28; J gene: TRBJ2-2; D gene: TRBD2; CDR3 DNA: TGTGCCAGCAGTTTTAGCACCCGGGGGGTAAACACCGGGGAGCTGTTTTTT; CDR3 protein: CASSFSTRGVNTGELFF
V gene: TRBV7-8; J gene: TRBJ1-1; D gene: .; CDR3 DNA: TGTGCCAGCAGCTCTACTATGAACACTGAAGCTTTCTTT; CDR3 protein: CASSSTMNTEAFF
V gene: TRBV4-1; J gene: TRBJ2-5; D gene: TRBD1; CDR3 DNA: TGCGCCAGCAGCCCTAGGGACAGGGGGCTTGAGACCCAGTACTTC; CDR3 protein: CASSPRDRGLETQYF
V gene: TRBV5-8; J gene: TRBJ1-1; D gene: TRBD1; CDR3 DNA: TGTGCCAGCAGCTTGGGACAGGGTAGGACCACTGAAGCTTTCTTT; CDR3 protein: CASSLGQGRTTEAFF
V gene: TRBV7-2; J gene: TRBJ2-2; D gene: .; CDR3 DNA: TGTGCCAGCAGCTTAGCCCGGAACACCGGGGAGCTGTTTTTT; CDR3 protein: CASSLARNTGELFF
V gene: TRBV10-3; J gene: TRBJ2-5; D gene: .; CDR3 DNA: TGTGCCATCAGCGGGACAATCCAAGAGACCCAGTACTTC; CDR3 protein: CAISGTIQETQYF
V gene: TRBV7-2; J gene: TRBJ2-7; D gene: TRBD2; CDR3 DNA: TGTGCCAGCAGCTTAAGACTAGCGGGGAACTACGAGCAGTACTTC; CDR3 protein: CASSLRLAGNYEQYF
V gene: TRBV12-3/TRBV12-4; J gene: TRBJ2-6; D gene: .; CDR3 DNA: TGTGCCAGCAGCTTCCCTGGGGCCAACGTCCTGACTTTC; CDR3 protein: CASSFPGANVLTF
V gene: TRBV30; J gene: TRBJ2-1; D gene: TRBD2; CDR3 DNA: TGTGCCTGGAGTGGCGGTGGGGATCAGCGGGGGGCCAGGGATGAGCAGTTCTTC; CDR3 protein: CAWSGGGDQRGARDEQFF